A single sample is the source of the 24 T cell receptor beta chains below, sequenced in a study of radiation and T cells in renal cell carcinoma. The time point here: blood 4 weeks post-SBRT, at nephrectomy. Treatment noted: 15 Gy SBRT to primary tumor, nephrectomy 4 weeks later. The data were produced by immunoSEQ multiplex PCR, yet TCRdb's version contains in-frame clones alone and is incomplete. The profile shows some 150,000 clones, roughly 90% of them singletons. Material: blood, obtained from a patient whose treatment included radiotherapy and nephrectomy. The receptor set was obtained from a woman between 50 and 59 years old with renal cell carcinoma.

The chain combines TRBV20-1 with TRBJ2-5; the D gene is possibly TRBD2 (5 bases). V was trimmed by 5 bases and J by 4 bases, leaving 8 bases between them. CDR3 length: 11 amino acids. CDR1 and CDR2 from the germline V gene are DFQATT and SNEGSKA (reference sequence). The CDR3 protein is CSALRAETQYF. For the CDR3, the DNA is TGCAGTGCTCTGCGGGCAGAGACCCAGTACTTC.

There are a few counts of this clone. V and J are TRBV7-8 and TRBJ1-5; possibly TRBD1 for D (5 bases). Germline CDR1 and CDR2: SGHVS and FQNEAQ. Between the trimmed V and J ends, which lost 4 bases and 4 bases, there was a span of 11 bases. This CDR3 region has 14 residues. The CDR3 loop reads CASSSPRENQPQHF. In DNA, the CDR3 is TGTGCCAGCAGCTCACCCAGGGAAAATCAGCCCCAGCATTTT. Using reference TRBV7-8 and TRBJ1-5 for the parts outside the CDR3, the full variable domain is GAGVSQSPRYKVAKRGQDVALRCDPISGHVSLFWYQQALGQGPEFLTYFQNEAQLDKSGLPSDRFFAERPEGSVSTLKIQRTQQEDSAVYLCASSSPRENQPQHFGDGTRLSIL.

For the CDR3, the DNA is TGTGCCAGCAGTGAAGAGGGTTTGTACAGCAGACCCAATCAGCCCCAGCATTTT. Translation: CASSEEGLYSRPNQPQHF. The rearrangement joins TRBV6-1 to TRBJ1-5; no clear D gene. The ends were cut back, 1 base at V and 3 bases at J, with 19 bases in the middle. Germline assignment: CDR1 MNHNS and CDR2 SASEGT. This CDR3 is built from 18 residues.

Only a few counts were recorded for this clone. The rearrangement links TRBV19 to TRBJ1-6; no clear D. This CDR3 contains 14 residues. With 1 base removed from V and 8 bases from J, the gap between germline ends came to 9 bases. Germline V gene sequence: CDR1 LNHDA, CDR2 SQIVND (reference sequence). The CDR3 region is CASSIGTEDSPLHF. CDR3 coding DNA: TGTGCCAGTAGTATAGGTACGGAGGATTCACCCCTCCACTTT. Using reference TRBV19 and TRBJ1-6 for the parts outside the CDR3, the full variable domain is DGGITQSPKYLFRKEGQNVTLSCEQNLNHDAMYWYRQDPGQGLRLIYYSQIVNDFQKGDIAEGYSVSREKKESFPLTVTSAQKNPTAFYLCASSIGTEDSPLHFGNGTRLTVT.

The gene calls are TRBV11-3 and TRBJ2-7; D perhaps matches TRBD2 (6 bases). Trimming removed 1 base at V and 3 bases at J, with 7 bases between. The CDR3 totals 13 residues. CDR1 and CDR2 (germline): SGHNT, YENEEA. The CDR3 spells CASSLGGNYEQYF. CDR3 in DNA: TGTGCCAGCAGCTTAGGCGGGAACTACGAGCAGTACTTC.

The J gene is TRBJ1-1, the V gene TRBV2, with D hard to call. The CDR3 runs 13 residues. CDR1 SNHLY and CDR2 FYNNEI come from the germline V gene. The germline V and J ends were trimmed by 11 bases and 5 bases, with 18 bases remaining between them. The CDR3 DNA sequence: TGTGCCGGCATCTTAGCCCTAGGGACTGAAGCTTTCTTT. The encoded protein is CAGILALGTEAFF. The variable domain in full, with the rest retrieved from reference TRBV2 and TRBJ1-1, is EPEVTQTPSHQVTQMGQEVILRCVPISNHLYFYWYRQILGQKVEFLVSFYNNEISEKSEIFDDQFSVERPDGSNFTLKIRSTKLEDSAMYFCAGILALGTEAFFGQGTRLTVV.

This chain uses TRBV25-1 with TRBJ1-4; TRBD1 is a possible D gene (5 bases). The CDR3 has 18 residues. Germline V CDR1 and CDR2: MGHDK, SYGVNS. V lost 3 bases and J lost 0, with 17 bases in between. The CDR3 sequence is CASSDLTGNIATNEKLFF. The CDR3 coding sequence is TGTGCCAGCAGTGATCTTACAGGTAATATTGCAACTAATGAAAAACTGTTTTTT.

The V call is TRBV4-3, the J call TRBJ2-2; D tentatively reads TRBD1 or TRBD2 (5 bases each). Looked up from germline, CDR1 is LGHNA and CDR2 is YSLEER. The V and J ends lost 0 bases and 5 bases respectively, with 13 bases between them. The CDR3 consists of 16 residues. CDR3 nucleotides: TGCGCCAGCAGCCAAGAAAGTATTTGGGGGACCGGGGAGCTGTTTTTT. This sequence encodes CASSQESIWGTGELFF.

V is TRBV4-3 and J is TRBJ2-3, with D perhaps TRBD2 (5 bases). The V end was cut by 0 bases, the J end by 5 bases, with 6 bases between. The germline V gene encodes CDR1 LGHNA and CDR2 YSLEER. The CDR3 is made up of 13 amino acids. The CDR3 region is CASSQEGRDTQYF. In DNA, the CDR3 is TGCGCCAGCAGCCAAGAAGGGAGAGATACGCAGTATTTT.

This clone was observed once. The chain couples TRBV4-3 to TRBJ2-5; D may correspond to TRBD1 or TRBD2 (5 bases each). Per the germline V gene, CDR1 is LGHNA and CDR2 is YSLEER. V lost 2 bases and J 4 bases, leaving 11 bases between the germline ends. The CDR3 has 14 residues. Here the CDR3 DNA reads TGCGCCAGCAGCCAAACTAGGGGACGAGAGACCCAGTACTTC. Its translation is CASSQTRGRETQYF.

The V and J genes are TRBV2 and TRBJ2-3; perhaps TRBD1 as D (6 bases). Trimming took off 8 bases at V and 1 base at J, with 10 bases between the two ends. This CDR3 contains 13 residues. The germline CDR1 and CDR2 sequences are SNHLY and FYNNEI. The CDR3, as DNA: TGTGCCAGCTTGGACAGAGGCACAGATACGCAGTATTTT. Its protein is CASLDRGTDTQYF.

The chain links TRBV7-3 to TRBJ2-1; maybe TRBD1 (5 bases). The CDR3 has 13 residues. Germline CDR1 and CDR2: SGHTA and FQGTGA. V was trimmed by 0 bases and J by 9 bases, leaving 9 bases between them. In nucleotides, the CDR3 is TGTGCCAGCAGCTTAACGATGGGGCTTGAGCAGTTCTTC. It yields the protein CASSLTMGLEQFF.

Points on this clone: The junction shows a germline mismatch at one end, possibly a read error. The chain combines TRBV6-4 with TRBJ1-1; D is perhaps TRBD1 (6 bases). The CDR3 runs to 15 residues. Per germline, CDR1 MRHNA and CDR2 SNTAGT. The CDR3 nucleotides are TGTGCCAGCAGTTACTCGACTTTAGGGGGCACTGAAGCTTTCTTT. The encoded protein is CASSYSTLGGTEAFF.

The chain is built from TRBV6-5 and TRBJ2-5, with D possibly matching TRBD1 (5 bases). CDR1 is MNHEY and CDR2 is SVGAGI in the germline V gene. Trimming took 0 bases from V and 5 from J, leaving 16 bases between them. The length of the CDR3 is 16 residues. This CDR3 is CASSYSAGQREETQYF. DNA for the CDR3: TGTGCCAGCAGTTACTCGGCAGGGCAACGAGAGGAGACCCAGTACTTC.

This clone was detected a few times. The chain recombines TRBV27 with TRBJ2-2; no definite D call. This CDR3 has 11 amino acids. The germline V and J ends were trimmed by 3 bases and 7 bases, with 3 bases remaining between them. In germline, CDR1 is MNHEY, CDR2 SMNVEV (reference sequence). The CDR3 bases are TGTGCCAGCAGTTTCTTCGGGGAGCTGTTTTTT. Protein sequence: CASSFFGELFF.

This clone appeared a few times. The DNA for the CDR3 is TGTGCCAGCAGTTGGGGAGCGGGCTATGGCTACACCTTC. It specifies CASSWGAGYGYTF. V and J are TRBV28 and TRBJ1-2; D is unclear. Looked up from germline, CDR1 is MDHEN and CDR2 is SYDVKM. Deletions cut 4 bases from V and 4 bases from J, with 10 bases between. The CDR3 has 13 amino acids.

The rearrangement joins TRBV11-2 to TRBJ1-1, with no clear D. The CDR3 is 14 amino acids. The germline V gene encodes CDR1 SGHAT and CDR2 FQNNGV. Trimming left V 5 bases short and J 2 bases short, with 12 bases between. The CDR3 bases are TGTGCCAGCAGCCCCAGTTGGGAAAACACTGAAGCTTTCTTT. Encoded protein: CASSPSWENTEAFF. Full variable domain (remainder filled in from reference TRBV11-2 and TRBJ1-1): EAGVAQSPRYKIIEKRQSVAFWCNPISGHATLYWYQQILGQGPKLLIQFQNNGVVDDSQLPKDRFSAERLKGVDSTLKIQPAKLEDSAVYLCASSPSWENTEAFFGQGTRLTVV.

The rearrangement uses TRBV11-2 and TRBJ2-7; 11 bases map to TRBD2. In germline, CDR1 is SGHAT, CDR2 FQNNGV. J lost 3 bases, V lost 5 bases, and 3 bases had no gene match. There are 14 residues in the CDR3. The CDR3 region has the DNA TGTGCCAGCAGCCCTAGCGGGAGGCTCTACGAGCAGTACTTC. Translating gives CASSPSGRLYEQYF.

The rearrangement links TRBV10-3 to TRBJ1-3; 10 positions match TRBD1. Germline V gene lookup returns CDR1 ENHRY and CDR2 SYGVKD. This CDR3 is 16 amino acids long. The J segment lost 4 bases and the V segment lost 4 bases, leaving 7 bases of the junction unmatched. The chain's CDR3 is CAISGFGQGEGNTIYF. The DNA for the CDR3 is TGTGCCATCAGTGGGTTTGGACAGGGGGAAGGAAACACCATATATTTT.

V is TRBV13 and J is TRBJ2-7; 7 bases line up with TRBD2. The V gene's germline CDR1 is PRHDT and CDR2 FYEKMQ (reference sequence). The CDR3 contains 16 residues. With V trimmed by 4 bases and J by 2 bases, 11 bases remained unmatched. CDR3 DNA: TGTGCCAGCAGCTGGGGACGAGCGGGGAGGACCTACGAGCAGTACTTC. Amino acids: CASSWGRAGRTYEQYF.

The chain has TRBV6-1 and TRBJ1-1; no reliable D call. Germline V lookup: CDR1 MNHNS, CDR2 SASEGT. The V end lost 5 bases, the J end lost 2 bases, and 9 bases lay between the germline ends. The CDR3 spans 13 residues. The CDR3 region has the DNA TGTGCCAGCAGTTCAGAAGGAAACACTGAAGCTTTCTTT. Residues: CASSSEGNTEAFF.

The rearrangement joins TRBV7-2 to TRBJ1-1; 9 bases fit TRBD1. CDR1 is SGHTA and CDR2 is FQGNSA in the germline V gene. The CDR3 contains 14 residues. Trimming at V came to 7 bases and at J to 3 bases, leaving 6 bases not matched to a gene. CDR3 in DNA: TGTGCCAGCAAGCGACAGGGGGAGGACACTGAAGCTTTCTTT. Translation gives CASKRQGEDTEAFF.

J is TRBJ1-6 and V is TRBV6-1; 8 bases agree with TRBD1. Germline V gene lookup returns CDR1 MNHNS and CDR2 SASEGT. J was trimmed by 10 bases and V by 11 bases; bases with no gene match: 10. The CDR3 has 13 residues. In DNA, the CDR3 is TGTGCCGGCCAGGACAGGGTCGTCTCACCCCTCCACTTT. Residues: CAGQDRVVSPLHF.

The V call is TRBV5-4, the J call TRBJ2-3; 12 bases match TRBD2. CDR3 length equals 14 residues. Germline lookup yields CDR1 SGHNT and CDR2 YYREEE (reference sequence). The V and J ends lost 7 bases and 0 bases, in that order; junction bases with no gene match: 0. The CDR3 reads CASGTSGSTDTQYF. DNA for the CDR3: TGTGCCAGCGGGACTAGCGGGAGCACAGATACGCAGTATTTT.